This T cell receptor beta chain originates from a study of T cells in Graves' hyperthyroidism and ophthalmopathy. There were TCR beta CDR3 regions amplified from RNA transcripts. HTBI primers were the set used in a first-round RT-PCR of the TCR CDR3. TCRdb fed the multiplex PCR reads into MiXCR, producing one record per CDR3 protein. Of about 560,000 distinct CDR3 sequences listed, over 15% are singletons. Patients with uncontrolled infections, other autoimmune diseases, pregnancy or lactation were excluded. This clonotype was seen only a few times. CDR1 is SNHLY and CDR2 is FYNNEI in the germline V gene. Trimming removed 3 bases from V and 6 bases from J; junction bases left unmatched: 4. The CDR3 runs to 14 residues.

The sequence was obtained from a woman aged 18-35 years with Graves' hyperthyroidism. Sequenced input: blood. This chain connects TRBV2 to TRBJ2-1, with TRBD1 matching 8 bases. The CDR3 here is CASSDTRGRNEQFF. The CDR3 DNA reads TGTGCCAGCAGTGATACCAGGGGGCGCAATGAGCAGTTCTTC.